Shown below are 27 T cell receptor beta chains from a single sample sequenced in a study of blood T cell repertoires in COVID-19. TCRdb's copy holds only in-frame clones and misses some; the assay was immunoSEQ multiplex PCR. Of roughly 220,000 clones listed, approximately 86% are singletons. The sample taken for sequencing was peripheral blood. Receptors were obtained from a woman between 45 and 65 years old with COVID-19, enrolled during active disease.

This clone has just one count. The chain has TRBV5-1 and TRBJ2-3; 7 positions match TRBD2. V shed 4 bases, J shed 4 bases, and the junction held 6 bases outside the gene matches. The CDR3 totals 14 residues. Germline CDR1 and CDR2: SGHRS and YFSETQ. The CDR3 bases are TGCGCCAGCAGCCTCGGGGGGAGGGCAGATACGCAGTATTTT. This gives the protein CASSLGGRADTQYF.

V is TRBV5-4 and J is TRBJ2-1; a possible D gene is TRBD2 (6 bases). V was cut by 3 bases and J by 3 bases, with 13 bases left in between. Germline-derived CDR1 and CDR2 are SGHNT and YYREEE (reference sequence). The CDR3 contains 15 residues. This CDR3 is CASSSKGGNYNEQFF. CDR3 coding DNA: TGTGCCAGCAGCTCAAAGGGCGGGAACTACAATGAGCAGTTCTTC.

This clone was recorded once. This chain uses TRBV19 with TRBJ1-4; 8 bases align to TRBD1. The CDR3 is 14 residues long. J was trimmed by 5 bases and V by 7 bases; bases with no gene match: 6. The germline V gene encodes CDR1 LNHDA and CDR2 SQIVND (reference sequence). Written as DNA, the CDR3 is TGTGCCAGTACTTCACAGGGGGGGAATGAAAAACTGTTTTTT. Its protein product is CASTSQGGNEKLFF.

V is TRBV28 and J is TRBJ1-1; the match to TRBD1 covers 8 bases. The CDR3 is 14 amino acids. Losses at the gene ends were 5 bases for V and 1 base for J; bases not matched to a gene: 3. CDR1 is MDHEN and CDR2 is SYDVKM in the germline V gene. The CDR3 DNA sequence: TGTGCCAGCAGTCCGACAGGGGCGAACACTGAAGCTTTCTTT. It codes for CASSPTGANTEAFF.

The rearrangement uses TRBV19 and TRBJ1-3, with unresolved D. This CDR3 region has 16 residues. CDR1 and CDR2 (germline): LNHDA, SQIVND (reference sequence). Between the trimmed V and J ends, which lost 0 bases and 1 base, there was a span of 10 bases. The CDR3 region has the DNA TGTGCCAGTAGTATAGATCAAGCGGGGTCTGGAAACACCATATATTTT. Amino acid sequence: CASSIDQAGSGNTIYF.

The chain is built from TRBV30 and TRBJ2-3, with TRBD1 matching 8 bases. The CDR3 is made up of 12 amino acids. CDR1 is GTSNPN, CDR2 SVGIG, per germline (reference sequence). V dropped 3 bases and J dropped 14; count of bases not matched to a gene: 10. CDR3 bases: TGTGCCTGGAGCGGGGGACAGGCCGTAAGGTATTTT. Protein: CAWSGGQAVRYF. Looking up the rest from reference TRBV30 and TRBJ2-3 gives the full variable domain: SQTIHQWPATLVQPVGSPLSLECTVEGTSNPNLYWYRQAAGRGLQLLFYSVGIGQISSEVPQNLSASRPQDRQFILSSKKLLLSDSGFYLCAWSGGQAVRYFGPGTRLTVL.

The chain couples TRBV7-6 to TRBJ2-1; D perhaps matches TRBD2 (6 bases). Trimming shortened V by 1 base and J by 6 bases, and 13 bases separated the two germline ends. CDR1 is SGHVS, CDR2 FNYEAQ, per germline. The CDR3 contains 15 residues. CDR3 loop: CASSLEGLATNEQFF. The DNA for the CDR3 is TGTGCCAGCAGCTTAGAGGGTCTAGCGACCAATGAGCAGTTCTTC. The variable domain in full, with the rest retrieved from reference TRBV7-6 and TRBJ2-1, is GAGVSQSPRYKVTKRGQDVALRCDPISGHVSLYWYRQALGQGPEFLTYFNYEAQQDKSGLPNDRFSAERPEGSISTLTIQRTEQRDSAMYRCASSLEGLATNEQFFGPGTRLTVL.

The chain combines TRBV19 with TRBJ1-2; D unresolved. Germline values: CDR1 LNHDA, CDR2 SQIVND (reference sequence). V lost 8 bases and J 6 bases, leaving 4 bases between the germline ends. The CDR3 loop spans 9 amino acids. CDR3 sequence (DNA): TGTGCCAGTGGCCATGGCTACACCTTC. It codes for CASGHGYTF. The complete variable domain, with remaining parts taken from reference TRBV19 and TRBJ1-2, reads DGGITQSPKYLFRKEGQNVTLSCEQNLNHDAMYWYRQDPGQGLRLIYYSQIVNDFQKGDIAEGYSVSREKKESFPLTVTSAQKNPTAFYLCASGHGYTFGSGTRLTVV.

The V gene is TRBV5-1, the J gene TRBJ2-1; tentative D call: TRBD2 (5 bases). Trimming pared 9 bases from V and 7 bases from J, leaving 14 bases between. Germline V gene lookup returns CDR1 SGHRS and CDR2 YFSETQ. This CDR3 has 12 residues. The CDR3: CATRLEGNEQFF. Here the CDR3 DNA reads TGCGCCACCCGGCTAGAGGGAAATGAGCAGTTCTTC.

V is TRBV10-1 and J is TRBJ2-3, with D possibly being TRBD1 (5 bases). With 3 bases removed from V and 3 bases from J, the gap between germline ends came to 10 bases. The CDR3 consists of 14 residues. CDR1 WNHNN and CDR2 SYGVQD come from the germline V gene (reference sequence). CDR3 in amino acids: CASSDEGATDTQYF. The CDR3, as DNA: TGCGCCAGCAGTGATGAAGGGGCGACAGATACGCAGTATTTT.

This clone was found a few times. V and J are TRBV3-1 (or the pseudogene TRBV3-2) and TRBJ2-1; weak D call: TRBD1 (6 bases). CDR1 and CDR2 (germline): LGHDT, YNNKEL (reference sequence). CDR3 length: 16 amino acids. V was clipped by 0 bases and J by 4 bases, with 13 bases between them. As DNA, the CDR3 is TGTGCCAGCAGCCAAGAAGACGGACAGAATTACAATGAGCAGTTCTTC. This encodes CASSQEDGQNYNEQFF.

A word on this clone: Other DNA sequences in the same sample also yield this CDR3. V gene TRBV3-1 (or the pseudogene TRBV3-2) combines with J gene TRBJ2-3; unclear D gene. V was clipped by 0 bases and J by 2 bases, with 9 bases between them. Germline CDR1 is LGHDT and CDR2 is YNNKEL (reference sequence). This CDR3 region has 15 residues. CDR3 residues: CASSQDRSPTDTQYF. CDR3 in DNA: TGTGCCAGCAGCCAAGATAGGAGTCCCACAGATACGCAGTATTTT.

CDR3 protein: CASSGDRAGAFF. The DNA for the CDR3 is TGTGCCAGCAGCGGCGACAGGGCGGGGGCTTTCTTT. The chain links TRBV5-6 to TRBJ1-1; 7 positions agree with TRBD1. Germline lookup yields CDR1 SGHDT and CDR2 YYEEEE. The V and J ends lost 4 bases and 11 bases, in that order; junction bases with no gene match: 8. The CDR3 length is 12 residues.

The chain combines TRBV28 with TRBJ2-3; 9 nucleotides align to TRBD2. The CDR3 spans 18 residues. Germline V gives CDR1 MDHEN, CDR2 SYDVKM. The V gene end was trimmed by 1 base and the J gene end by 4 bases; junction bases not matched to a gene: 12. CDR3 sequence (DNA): TGTGCCAGCAGTTTATTTTATCTTGGGCGGGGGGGCGCAGATACGCAGTATTTT. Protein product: CASSLFYLGRGGADTQYF.

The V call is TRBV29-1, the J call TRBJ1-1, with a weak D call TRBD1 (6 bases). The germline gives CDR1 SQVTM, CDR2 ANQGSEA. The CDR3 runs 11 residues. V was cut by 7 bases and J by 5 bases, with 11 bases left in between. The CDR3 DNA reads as TGCAGCGCGGCACAGGGTACTGAAGCTTTCTTT. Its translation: CSAAQGTEAFF.

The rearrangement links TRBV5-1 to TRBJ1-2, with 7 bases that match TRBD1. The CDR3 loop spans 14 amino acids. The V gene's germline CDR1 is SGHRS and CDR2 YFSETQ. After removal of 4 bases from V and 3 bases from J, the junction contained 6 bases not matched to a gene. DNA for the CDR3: TGCGCCAGCAGCGAGGAGGGGGCTTACTATGGCTACACCTTC. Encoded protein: CASSEEGAYYGYTF.

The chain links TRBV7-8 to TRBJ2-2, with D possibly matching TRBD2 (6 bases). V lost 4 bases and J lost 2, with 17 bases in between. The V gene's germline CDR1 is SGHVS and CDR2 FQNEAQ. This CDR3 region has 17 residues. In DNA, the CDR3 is TGTGCCAGCAGCTGGGGGGTTAGCGGCATTAACACCGGGGAGCTGTTTTTT. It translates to CASSWGVSGINTGELFF.

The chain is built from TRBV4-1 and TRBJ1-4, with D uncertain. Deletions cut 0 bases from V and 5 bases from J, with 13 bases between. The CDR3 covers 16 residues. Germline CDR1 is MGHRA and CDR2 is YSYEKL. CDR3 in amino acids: CASSQEAAGGNEKLFF. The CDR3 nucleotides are TGCGCCAGCAGCCAAGAAGCGGCAGGCGGAAATGAAAAACTGTTTTTT.

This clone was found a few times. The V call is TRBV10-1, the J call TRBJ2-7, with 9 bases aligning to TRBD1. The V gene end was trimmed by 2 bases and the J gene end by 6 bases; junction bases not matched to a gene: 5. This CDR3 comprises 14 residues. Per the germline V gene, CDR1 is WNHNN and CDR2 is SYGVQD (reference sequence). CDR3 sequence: CASSEGGTGTEQYV. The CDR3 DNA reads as TGCGCCAGCAGTGAGGGGGGGACAGGGACCGAGCAGTACGTC.

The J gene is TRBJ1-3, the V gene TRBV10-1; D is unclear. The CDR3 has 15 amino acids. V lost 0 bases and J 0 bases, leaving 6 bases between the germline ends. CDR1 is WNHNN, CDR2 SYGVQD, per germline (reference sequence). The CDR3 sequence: CASSESAYSGNTIYF. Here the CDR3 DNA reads TGCGCCAGCAGTGAGTCGGCTTACTCTGGAAACACCATATATTTT.

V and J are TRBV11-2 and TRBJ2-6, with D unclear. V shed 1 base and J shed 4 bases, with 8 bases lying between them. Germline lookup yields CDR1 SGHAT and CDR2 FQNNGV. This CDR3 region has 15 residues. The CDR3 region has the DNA TGTGCCAGCAGCTTAGTCGGGTACGGGGCCAACGTCCTGACTTTC. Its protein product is CASSLVGYGANVLTF.

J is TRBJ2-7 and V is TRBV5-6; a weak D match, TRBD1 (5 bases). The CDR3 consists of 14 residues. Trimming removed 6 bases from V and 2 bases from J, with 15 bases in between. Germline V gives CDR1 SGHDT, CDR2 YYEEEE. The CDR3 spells CASTMGPRAYEQYF. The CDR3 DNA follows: TGTGCCAGCACCATGGGGCCAAGGGCCTACGAGCAGTACTTC.

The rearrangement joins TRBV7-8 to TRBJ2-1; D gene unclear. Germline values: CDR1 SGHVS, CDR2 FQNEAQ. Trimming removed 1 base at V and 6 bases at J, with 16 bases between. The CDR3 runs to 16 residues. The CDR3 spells CASSLEPGPASNEQFF. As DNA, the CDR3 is TGTGCCAGCAGCTTAGAGCCAGGCCCAGCCTCCAATGAGCAGTTCTTC.

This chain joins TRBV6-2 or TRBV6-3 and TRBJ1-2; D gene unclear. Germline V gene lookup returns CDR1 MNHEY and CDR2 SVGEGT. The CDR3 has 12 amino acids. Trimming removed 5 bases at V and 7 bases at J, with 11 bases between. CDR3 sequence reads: CASSNPSGGYTF. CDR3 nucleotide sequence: TGTGCCAGCAGTAATCCGTCGGGTGGCTACACCTTC.

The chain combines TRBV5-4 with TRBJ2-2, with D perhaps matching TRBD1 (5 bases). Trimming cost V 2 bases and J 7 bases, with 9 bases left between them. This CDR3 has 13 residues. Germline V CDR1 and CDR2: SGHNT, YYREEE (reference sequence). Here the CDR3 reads CASSFQGIGELFF. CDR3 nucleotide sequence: TGTGCCAGCAGCTTTCAGGGAATCGGGGAGCTGTTTTTT.

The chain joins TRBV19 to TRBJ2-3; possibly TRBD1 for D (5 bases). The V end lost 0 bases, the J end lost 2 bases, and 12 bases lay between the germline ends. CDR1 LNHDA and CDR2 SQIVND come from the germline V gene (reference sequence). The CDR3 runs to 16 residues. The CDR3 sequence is CASSIEGQAYTDTQYF. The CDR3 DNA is TGTGCCAGTAGTATAGAGGGGCAGGCGTACACAGATACGCAGTATTTT.

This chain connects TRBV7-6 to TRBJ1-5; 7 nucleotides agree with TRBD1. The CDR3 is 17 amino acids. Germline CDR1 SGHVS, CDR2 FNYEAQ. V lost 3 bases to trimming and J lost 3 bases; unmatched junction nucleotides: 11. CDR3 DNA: TGTGCCAGCAGCTTCCGAGGGACAGAAAACCCCAATCAGCCCCAGCATTTT. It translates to CASSFRGTENPNQPQHF.